What follows are 32 T cell receptor beta chains derived from one specimen sequenced in a study of cytomegalovirus exposure and HLA in healthy donors (TCRdb year 2017). The protocol used for the library was the immunoSEQ multiplex PCR assay. For the multiplex PCR, a mixture combining 60 forward primers for TCR Vbeta segments and 13 reverse primers for TCR Jbeta segments was used. The clones in this table, taken by TCRdb from immuneACCESS, are in-frame only. Not every clone is retained; where verified, under half of the shortfall comes from an unresolved V gene, and the cause of the rest is unknown. Within this sample are fewer than 65,000 clones, with almost 75% of them counted one time only. The top ten clonotypes cover 5.4% of the sample. Sequences were obtained from PBMCs. All receptors come from a man aged 45-65 years in good health and CMV-seronegative.

The chain joins TRBV30 to TRBJ2-2, with 13 nucleotides matching TRBD2. Germline-derived CDR1 and CDR2 are GTSNPN and SVGIG (reference sequence). Germline trimming cut 3 bases from V and 2 bases from J; bases unmatched to any gene: 18. The CDR3 has 21 amino acids. This chain's CDR3 is CAWRDRLAGGHNLLNTGELFF. The CDR3 coding sequence is TGTGCCTGGAGGGACAGACTAGCGGGGGGCCATAATCTTCTAAACACCGGGGAGCTGTTTTTT.

The rearrangement joins TRBV2 to TRBJ2-7; TRBD2 matches at 7 bases. Germline values: CDR1 SNHLY, CDR2 FYNNEI. Trimming at V came to 1 base and at J to 5 bases, leaving 8 bases not matched to a gene. This CDR3 has 15 residues. DNA for the CDR3: TGTGCCAGCAGTGAAGGGGGGGGGTCCCTCCACGAGCAGTACTTC. Protein: CASSEGGGSLHEQYF.

The V call is TRBV7-2, the J call TRBJ2-1; 9 nucleotides align to TRBD2. Germline values: CDR1 SGHTA, CDR2 FQGNSA. This CDR3 has 19 amino acids. J lost 1 base, V lost 1 base, and 11 bases had no gene match. This CDR3 is CASSLVRGGPLGSYNEQFF. The CDR3 region has the DNA TGTGCCAGCAGCTTAGTGCGGGGGGGGCCGTTGGGGTCCTACAATGAGCAGTTCTTC.

This clone has just a few counts. The rearrangement links TRBV7-9 to TRBJ2-7, with D possibly TRBD2 on 5 matching bases. Per the germline V gene, CDR1 is SEHNR and CDR2 is FQNEAQ (reference sequence). This CDR3 contains 15 residues. Trimming removed 5 bases at V and 2 bases at J, with 16 bases between. Here the CDR3 reads CASSGGREFPYEQYF. The CDR3 DNA follows: TGTGCCAGCAGCGGTGGAAGGGAGTTTCCCTACGAGCAGTACTTC.

The genes are TRBV4-2 and TRBJ1-1, with a weak D call TRBD1 (5 bases). Germline V gene sequence: CDR1 LGHNA, CDR2 YNFKEQ. V lost 8 bases, J lost 1 base, and 23 bases lay in between. The CDR3 runs 17 residues. CDR3 loop: CASQTQGISSKNTEAFF. DNA for the CDR3: TGTGCCAGCCAGACGCAGGGAATTAGCTCTAAGAACACTGAAGCTTTCTTT.

V and J are TRBV29-1 and TRBJ1-2; tentative D call: TRBD1 (5 bases). This CDR3 spans 13 amino acids. V lost 3 bases to trimming and J lost 7 bases, with 15 bases between them. The V gene's germline CDR1 is SQVTM and CDR2 ANQGSEA. CDR3 protein: CSVERSQGGGYTF. CDR3 nucleotide sequence: TGCAGCGTTGAGAGGTCTCAGGGTGGTGGCTACACCTTC.

This chain uses TRBV19 with TRBJ2-1, with TRBD2 matching 8 bases. The CDR3 spans 15 residues. The J segment lost 8 bases and the V segment lost 1 base, leaving 7 bases of the junction unmatched. In germline, CDR1 is LNHDA, CDR2 SQIVND (reference sequence). In DNA form, the CDR3 reads TGTGCCAGTAGTATAGCTGAGCGGGGGTCGGATGAGCAGTTCTTC. Translation gives CASSIAERGSDEQFF. The variable domain in full, completed from reference TRBV19 and TRBJ2-1, reads DGGITQSPKYLFRKEGQNVTLSCEQNLNHDAMYWYRQDPGQGLRLIYYSQIVNDFQKGDIAEGYSVSREKKESFPLTVTSAQKNPTAFYLCASSIAERGSDEQFFGPGTRLTVL.

V usage is TRBV6-5 and J usage is TRBJ1-6; unclear D gene. Germline V gene sequence: CDR1 MNHEY, CDR2 SVGAGI. Trimming stripped 0 bases from V and 5 bases from J, with 8 bases between. The CDR3 length is 15 residues. The CDR3 sequence is CASSYSNSDNSPLHF. CDR3 DNA sequence: TGTGCCAGCAGTTACTCGAACAGTGATAATTCACCCCTCCACTTT.

J is TRBJ2-1 and V is TRBV14; perhaps TRBD2 as D (5 bases). The CDR3 is made up of 16 amino acids. Trimming left V 0 bases short and J 0 bases short, with 9 bases between. The germline gives CDR1 SGHDN, CDR2 FVKESK. CDR3 region: CASSQESGSSYNEQFF. The CDR3 DNA reads TGTGCCAGCAGCCAAGAAAGTGGGAGCTCCTACAATGAGCAGTTCTTC.

V and J are TRBV7-9 and TRBJ1-2, with D possibly matching TRBD1 (5 bases). The germline V and J ends were trimmed by 1 base and 4 bases, with 7 bases remaining between them. The CDR3 length is 13 residues. In germline, CDR1 is SEHNR, CDR2 FQNEAQ (reference sequence). In DNA form, the CDR3 reads TGTGCCAGCAGCTTAGGACAGATCTATGGCTACACCTTC. Amino acid sequence: CASSLGQIYGYTF.

The rearrangement uses TRBV27 and TRBJ1-3; possibly TRBD1 for D (6 bases). CDR1 and CDR2 from the germline V gene are MNHEY and SMNVEV (reference sequence). This CDR3 has 17 residues. Between the trimmed V and J ends, which lost 5 bases and 0 bases, there was a span of 17 bases. The CDR3 region is CASSTLSGHPSGNTIYF. CDR3 nucleotides: TGTGCCAGCAGTACCCTCTCGGGACACCCCTCTGGAAACACCATATATTTT.

The J gene is TRBJ2-7, the V gene TRBV19, with a weak D call TRBD2 (6 bases). The CDR3 runs 12 residues. Germline CDR1 LNHDA, CDR2 SQIVND (reference sequence). Trimming took 6 bases from V and 3 from J, leaving 9 bases between them. Here the CDR3 DNA reads TGTGCCAGTAGCCCGGACTACTACGAGCAGTACTTC. It translates to CASSPDYYEQYF.

The chain uses TRBV5-1 and TRBJ2-2; D unclear. The CDR3 consists of 14 residues. Germline lookup yields CDR1 SGHRS and CDR2 YFSETQ. V lost 6 bases, J lost 2 bases, and 11 bases lay in between. The CDR3 sequence: CASNPNPNTGELFF. CDR3 DNA sequence: TGCGCCAGCAACCCTAACCCCAACACCGGGGAGCTGTTTTTT. Full variable domain (missing parts from reference TRBV5-1 and TRBJ2-2): KAGVTQTPRYLIKTRGQQVTLSCSPISGHRSVSWYQQTPGQGLQFLFEYFSETQRNKGNFPGRFSGRQFSNSRSEMNVSTLELGDSALYLCASNPNPNTGELFFGEGSRLTVL.

This chain joins TRBV6-6 and TRBJ1-2; 9 positions agree with TRBD1. CDR3 size: 13 residues. Germline-derived CDR1 and CDR2 are MNHNY and SVGAGI (reference sequence). V trimming: 5 bases; J trimming: 8 bases; junction bases outside the gene matches: 6. This chain's CDR3 is CASSLDRGKGYTF. CDR3 bases: TGTGCCAGCAGTCTTGACAGGGGGAAGGGCTACACCTTC.

This clone was observed once. The V and J genes are TRBV9 and TRBJ1-1; D not certain. The CDR3 runs to 14 residues. The V end was cut by 3 bases, the J end by 5 bases, with 14 bases between. Germline CDR1 and CDR2: SGDLS and YYNGEE. The DNA of the CDR3 is TGTGCCAGCAGCGCCGGCGGGGATTTAACTGAAGCTTTCTTT. Translation: CASSAGGDLTEAFF.

The gene calls are TRBV2 and TRBJ1-5; 8 bases map to TRBD1. Germline values: CDR1 SNHLY, CDR2 FYNNEI. The CDR3 has 14 residues. J lost 4 bases, V lost 7 bases, and 6 bases had no gene match. CDR3 in amino acids: CASKRTGQNQPQHF. The CDR3 nucleotides are TGTGCCAGCAAGAGGACAGGGCAGAATCAGCCCCAGCATTTT.

The chain has TRBV9 and TRBJ2-6; no clear D. The CDR3 loop spans 13 amino acids. Germline lookup yields CDR1 SGDLS and CDR2 YYNGEE. Trimming removed 2 bases from V and 8 bases from J, with 8 bases in between. This CDR3 reads CASSVGSPNVLTF. CDR3 sequence (DNA): TGTGCCAGCAGCGTCGGGTCGCCCAACGTCCTGACTTTC.

This chain joins TRBV7-3 and TRBJ2-1; TRBD1 might be the D (6 bases). The CDR3 extends over 13 amino acids. Germline V lookup: CDR1 SGHTA, CDR2 FQGTGA. Trimming cost V 1 base and J 8 bases, with 9 bases left between them. The CDR3 region has the DNA TGTGCCAGCAGCTTAAATTACAGGGATGAGCAGTTCTTC. Translating it yields CASSLNYRDEQFF.

This chain uses TRBV6-6 with TRBJ2-5; D is uncertain. The DNA matches TRBJ2-7 better at its end, which makes the J call doubtful. The CDR3 has 12 residues. CDR1 is MNHNY and CDR2 is SVGAGI in the germline V gene (reference sequence). The CDR3 spells CASSQTDYEQYF. The CDR3 DNA is TGTGCCAGCAGCCAGACTGACTACGAGCAGTACTTC.

The gene calls are TRBV9 and TRBJ2-1, with D uncertain. Trimming removed 4 bases from V and 6 bases from J, with 11 bases in between. The CDR3 spans 13 residues. Germline loops: CDR1 SGDLS, CDR2 YYNGEE. The CDR3 DNA reads as TGTGCCAGCAGCCCCGAACTCCTCAATGAGCAGTTCTTC. It yields the protein CASSPELLNEQFF.

The chain carries TRBV6-1 and TRBJ2-1; 7 bases are shared with TRBD2. This CDR3 is built from 13 residues. Germline V CDR1 and CDR2: MNHNS, SASEGT. V was clipped by 4 bases and J by 9 bases; unmatched bases: 6. The CDR3 nucleotides are TGTGCCAGCAGTGGCTCGGGAGGCCGTGAGCAGTTCTTC. It is translated as CASSGSGGREQFF.

The chain combines TRBV2 with TRBJ1-2; TRBD1 matches 11 bases. Trimming at V came to 9 bases and at J to 4 bases, leaving 4 bases not matched to a gene. The CDR3 covers 13 residues. Germline V lookup: CDR1 SNHLY, CDR2 FYNNEI. The DNA for the CDR3 is TGTGCCAGTGGGACAGGGGGTACCTATGGCTACACCTTC. Its translation is CASGTGGTYGYTF.

The rearrangement joins TRBV6-5 to TRBJ1-2; 9 bases agree with TRBD1. Germline CDR1 is MNHEY and CDR2 is SVGAGI. The trim removed 5 bases at V and 5 bases at J, leaving 6 bases unmatched. CDR3 length: 14 amino acids. The CDR3 coding sequence is TGTGCCAGCAGTCCGGGACAGGGTAGATATGGCTACACCTTC. As protein: CASSPGQGRYGYTF.

This clone was recorded only once. The chain is built from TRBV7-9 and TRBJ2-3; 7 bases map to TRBD2. Germline assignment: CDR1 SEHNR and CDR2 FQNEAQ (reference sequence). The CDR3 runs to 16 residues. J was trimmed by 8 bases and V by 5 bases; bases with no gene match: 16. CDR3 amino acids: CASSVPTGGASGTQYF. The CDR3 DNA reads TGTGCCAGCAGCGTCCCCACGGGGGGAGCCTCGGGTACGCAGTATTTT.

This clone was counted a single time. The rearrangement joins TRBV9 to TRBJ1-2; 8 nucleotides align to TRBD1. The CDR3 is 15 amino acids. J gave up 1 base and V 2 bases, and 4 bases lay outside the gene matches. Looked up from germline, CDR1 is SGDLS and CDR2 is YYNGEE. The CDR3 region has the DNA TGTGCCAGCAGCGTCCTGGACAGGGTTAACTATGGCTACACCTTC. It yields the protein CASSVLDRVNYGYTF.

This clone was observed a single time. CDR3 sequence: CASSQGLGIEQYF. DNA of the CDR3: TGTGCCAGCAGCCAGGGGTTGGGTATCGAGCAGTACTTC. V usage is TRBV11-3 and J usage is TRBJ2-7; TRBD1 might be the D (6 bases). CDR1 SGHNT and CDR2 YENEEA come from the germline V gene. The CDR3 runs to 13 residues. The V and J ends lost 5 bases and 6 bases respectively, with 14 bases between them.

V and J are TRBV6-1 and TRBJ1-4, with a weak D call TRBD1 (5 bases). This CDR3 region has 15 residues. V lost 10 bases to trimming and J lost 0 bases, with 15 bases between them. Germline V gene data show CDR1 as MNHNS and CDR2 as SASEGT. The CDR3 protein is CATLGRAPTNEKLFF. The CDR3 coding sequence is TGTGCCACCTTGGGCAGGGCCCCAACTAATGAAAAACTGTTTTTT.

CDR3: CASIEGSGGAYEQFF. The CDR3 DNA reads as TGTGCCAGTATAGAGGGAAGCGGGGGGGCCTATGAGCAGTTCTTC. The chain has TRBV19 and TRBJ2-1, with 10 bases that match TRBD2. CDR1 and CDR2 from the germline V gene are LNHDA and SQIVND (reference sequence). CDR3 length equals 15 residues. The V segment lost 7 bases and the J segment 8 bases; nucleotides outside the gene matches: 11.

The chain joins TRBV7-9 to TRBJ2-2; 7 nucleotides line up with TRBD2. Per germline, CDR1 SEHNR and CDR2 FQNEAQ (reference sequence). The V gene end was trimmed by 5 bases and the J gene end by 1 base; junction bases not matched to a gene: 7. CDR3 length: 16 amino acids. The CDR3 DNA reads TGTGCCAGCAGCCCGCTGGGACTAATGAACACCGGGGAGCTGTTTTTT. This sequence encodes CASSPLGLMNTGELFF.

This clone was recorded once. The J gene is TRBJ1-6, the V gene TRBV13, with 9 nucleotides matching TRBD1. There are 15 residues in the CDR3. Germline assignment: CDR1 PRHDT and CDR2 FYEKMQ (reference sequence). The junction had 4 bases not matched to a gene; V was cut back by 3 bases and J by 7 bases. The CDR3 here is CASSFTGTGNSPLHF. CDR3 DNA sequence: TGTGCCAGCAGCTTCACCGGGACAGGGAATTCACCCCTCCACTTT.

CDR3 bases: TGTGCCAGCAGTTATCCCCGGGGGGGGCGGGGCCTTTCCGGGGAGCTGTTTTTT. Translating gives CASSYPRGGRGLSGELFF. The V gene is TRBV5-6, the J gene TRBJ2-2; 8 positions match TRBD2. CDR3 size: 18 residues. V lost 5 bases to trimming and J lost 6 bases; unmatched junction nucleotides: 18. In germline, CDR1 is SGHDT, CDR2 YYEEEE.

A few counts support this clone. CDR3 DNA: TGTGCCAGCAGTCCCCCCGGAACAGGGGGTGAAAAACTGTTTTTT. This sequence encodes CASSPPGTGGEKLFF. The gene calls are TRBV25-1 and TRBJ1-4, with TRBD1 matching over 8 bases. This CDR3 has 15 amino acids. J lost 7 bases, V lost 5 bases, and 9 bases had no gene match. CDR1 is MGHDK and CDR2 is SYGVNS in the germline V gene.